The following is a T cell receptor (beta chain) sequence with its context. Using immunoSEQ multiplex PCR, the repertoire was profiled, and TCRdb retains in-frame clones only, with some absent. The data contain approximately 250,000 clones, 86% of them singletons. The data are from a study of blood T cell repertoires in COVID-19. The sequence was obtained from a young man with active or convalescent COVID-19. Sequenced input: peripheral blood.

CDR3 coding DNA: TGTGCCAGCAGCGCCGACAGGGGGCTTACAGATACGCAGTATTTT. Translating gives CASSADRGLTDTQYF. The chain links TRBV5-6 to TRBJ2-3; 10 bases fit TRBD1. This CDR3 spans 15 amino acids. CDR1 and CDR2 from the germline V gene are SGHDT and YYEEEE. The V and J ends lost 4 bases and 3 bases, in that order; junction bases with no gene match: 5.